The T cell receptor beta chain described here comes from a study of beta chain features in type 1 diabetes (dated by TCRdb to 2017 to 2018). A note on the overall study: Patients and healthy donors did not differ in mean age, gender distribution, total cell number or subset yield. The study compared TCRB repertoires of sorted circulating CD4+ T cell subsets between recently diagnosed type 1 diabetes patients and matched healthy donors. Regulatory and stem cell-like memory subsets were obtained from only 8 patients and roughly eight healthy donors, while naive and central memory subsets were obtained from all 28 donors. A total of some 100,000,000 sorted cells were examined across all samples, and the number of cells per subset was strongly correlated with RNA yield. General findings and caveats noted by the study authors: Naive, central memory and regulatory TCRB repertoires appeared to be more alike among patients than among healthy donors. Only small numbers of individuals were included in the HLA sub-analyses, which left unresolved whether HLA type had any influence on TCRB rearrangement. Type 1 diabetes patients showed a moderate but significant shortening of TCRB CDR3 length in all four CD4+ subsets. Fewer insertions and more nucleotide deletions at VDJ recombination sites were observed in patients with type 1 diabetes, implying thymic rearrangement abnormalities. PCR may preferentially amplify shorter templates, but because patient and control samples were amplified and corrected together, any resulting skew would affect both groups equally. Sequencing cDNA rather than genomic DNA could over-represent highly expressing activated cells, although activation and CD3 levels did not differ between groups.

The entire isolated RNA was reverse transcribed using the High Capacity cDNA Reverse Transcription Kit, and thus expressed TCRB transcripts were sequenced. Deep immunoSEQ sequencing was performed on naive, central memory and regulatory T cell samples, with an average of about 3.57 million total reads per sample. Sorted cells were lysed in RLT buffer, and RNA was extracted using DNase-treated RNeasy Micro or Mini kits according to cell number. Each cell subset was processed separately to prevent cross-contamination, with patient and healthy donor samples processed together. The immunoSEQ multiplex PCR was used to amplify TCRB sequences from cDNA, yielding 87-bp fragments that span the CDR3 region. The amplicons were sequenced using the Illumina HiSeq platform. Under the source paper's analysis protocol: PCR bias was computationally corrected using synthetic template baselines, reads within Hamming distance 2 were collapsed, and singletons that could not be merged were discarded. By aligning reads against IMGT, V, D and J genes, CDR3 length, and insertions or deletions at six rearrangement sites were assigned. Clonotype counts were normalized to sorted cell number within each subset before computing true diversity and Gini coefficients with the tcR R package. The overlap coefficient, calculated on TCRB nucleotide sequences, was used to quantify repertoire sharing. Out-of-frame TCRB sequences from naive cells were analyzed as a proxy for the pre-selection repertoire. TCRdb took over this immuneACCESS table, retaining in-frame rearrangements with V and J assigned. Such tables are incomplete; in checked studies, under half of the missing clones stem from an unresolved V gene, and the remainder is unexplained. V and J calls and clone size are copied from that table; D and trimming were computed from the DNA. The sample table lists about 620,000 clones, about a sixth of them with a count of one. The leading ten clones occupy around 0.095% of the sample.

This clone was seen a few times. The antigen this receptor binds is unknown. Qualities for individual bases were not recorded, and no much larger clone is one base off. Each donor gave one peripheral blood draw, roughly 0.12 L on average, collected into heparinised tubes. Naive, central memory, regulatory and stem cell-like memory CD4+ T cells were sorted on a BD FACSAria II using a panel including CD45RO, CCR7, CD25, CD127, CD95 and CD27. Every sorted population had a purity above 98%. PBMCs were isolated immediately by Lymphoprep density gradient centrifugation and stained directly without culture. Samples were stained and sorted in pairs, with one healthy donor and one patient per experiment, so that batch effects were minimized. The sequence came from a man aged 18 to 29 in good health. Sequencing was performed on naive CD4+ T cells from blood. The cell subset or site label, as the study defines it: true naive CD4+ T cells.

The encoded CDR3 is CASRGQTQETQYF. The DNA sequence reads TGTGCGAGCCGTGGACAGACCCAAGAGACCCAGTACTTC. The chain links TRBV12-5 with TRBJ2-5; D gene: possibly TRBD1, on 6 matching bases. The germline V gene specifies LGHNT as CDR1 and FRNRAP as CDR2. There are 13 amino acids in the CDR3, from cysteine to phenylalanine inclusive. The only DNA kept is the CDR3, 39 bases in frame from the first base.